This T cell receptor beta chain was captured in a study of tumor-infiltrating lymphocytes in oesophageal squamous cell carcinoma. The sample holds a few counts of this clonotype. V lost 0 bases, J lost 4 bases, and 10 bases lay in between. Germline-derived CDR1 and CDR2 are SGHTA and FQGNSA. The CDR3 spans 15 residues. TCRdb re-analysed the PCR reads in MiXCR, keeping a single row per CDR3 protein. Of roughly 20,000 distinct CDR3 sequences in the sample, roughly two fifths were seen once. Source material: normal esophageal tissue next to the tumor. The TCR was taken from a male donor with esophageal squamous cell carcinoma. V and J are TRBV7-2 and TRBJ2-1; D might be TRBD1 (5 bases). This chain's CDR3 is CASSLAQGWYNEQFF. The CDR3, as DNA: TGTGCCAGCAGCTTAGCTCAGGGTTGGTACAATGAGCAGTTCTTC.